This T cell receptor beta chain was recorded in a study of regulatory T cells in long-lasting Graves disease. Study-wide context: The study enrolled newly diagnosed Graves' patients on antithyroid drugs under 3 months. Whole-study findings and limits: The study found TRBV28, TRBJ1-2 and TRBJ2-5 favored in persistent disease.

A remark on this clonotype: As yet, its antigen is unknown.

Relying on iRepertoire HTBI primers and Arm-PCR of CDR3 regions, the team built TCR beta libraries. One entry per CDR3 protein results from TCRdb running MiXCR on the multiplex PCR reads. The table lists approximately 470,000 distinct CDR3 sequences, roughly 15% of them singletons. The time point here: newly diagnosed GD, antithyroid drugs for less than 3 months. The TCR library was made from RNA that had been extracted from PBMCs in TRIzol. Germline CDR1 is SNHLY and CDR2 is FYNNEI. The CDR3 has 15 residues. V was shortened by 1 base and J by 4 bases, with 13 bases between the two germline ends. These data also featured in a second study, about T cells in Graves' hyperthyroidism and ophthalmopathy. That work adds: No progression to ophthalmopathy during 18 months of follow-up defined stable disease. Initially, a first-round RT-PCR of the TCR CDR3 employed the HTBI primer set.

The V gene is TRBV2, the J gene TRBJ1-2, with D tentatively TRBD1 (5 bases). The sequence derives from a man in his forties with Graves disease. The sequenced sample was peripheral blood mononuclear cells (PBMCs), obtained at new diagnosis, from a patient treated with antithyroid drugs. CDR3 region: CASSEGRGISYGYTF. In DNA form, the CDR3 reads TGTGCCAGCAGTGAAGGTCGGGGGATAAGCTATGGCTACACCTTC.